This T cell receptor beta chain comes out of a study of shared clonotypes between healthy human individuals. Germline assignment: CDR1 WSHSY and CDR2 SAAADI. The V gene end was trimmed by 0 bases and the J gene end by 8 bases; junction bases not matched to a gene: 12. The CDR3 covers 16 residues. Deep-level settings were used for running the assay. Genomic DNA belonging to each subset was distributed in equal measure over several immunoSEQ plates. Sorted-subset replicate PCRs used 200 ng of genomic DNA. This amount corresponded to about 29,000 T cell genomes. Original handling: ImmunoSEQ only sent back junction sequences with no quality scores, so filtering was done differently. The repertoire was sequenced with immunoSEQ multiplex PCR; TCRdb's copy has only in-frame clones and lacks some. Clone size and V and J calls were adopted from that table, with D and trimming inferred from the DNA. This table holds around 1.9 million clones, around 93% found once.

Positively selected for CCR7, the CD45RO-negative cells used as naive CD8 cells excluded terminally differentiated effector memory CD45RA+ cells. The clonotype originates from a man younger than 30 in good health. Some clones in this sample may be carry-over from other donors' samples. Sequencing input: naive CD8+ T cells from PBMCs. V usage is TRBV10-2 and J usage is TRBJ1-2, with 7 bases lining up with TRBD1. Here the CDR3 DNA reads TGCGCCAGCAGTGAGTCAGAGTCCACAGGGGATGGAGGCTACACCTTC. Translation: CASSESESTGDGGYTF.